These 30 T cell receptor beta chains were sequenced from one sample in a study of siplizumab effects on memory and regulatory T cells. Repertoires were generated with immunoSEQ multiplex PCR, while TCRdb's copy carries only in-frame clones and drops some. The data hold around 87,000 clones, with 90% observed a single time. The sequencing sample was made of CD4+ T cells sorted from blood. The receptor source for this set is a human donor in good health.

V gene TRBV29-1 combines with J gene TRBJ1-4, with D possibly being TRBD1 (5 bases). The V end lost 1 base, the J end lost 8 bases, and 5 bases lay between the germline ends. Germline V lookup: CDR1 SQVTM, CDR2 ANQGSEA. The CDR3 totals 11 residues. The CDR3 sequence: CSVEGGEKLFF. The CDR3 DNA follows: TGCAGCGTTGAAGGGGGCGAAAAACTGTTTTTT.

This clone was detected only once. The chain is built from TRBV15 and TRBJ1-2; TRBD1 is a possible D gene (5 bases). Trimming removed 3 bases at V and 4 bases at J, with 15 bases between. The germline gives CDR1 LNHNV, CDR2 YYDKDF (reference sequence). This CDR3 is built from 15 residues. In DNA, the CDR3 is TGTGCCACCAGCAGGGGCTTGACAGACCCCTATGGCTACACCTTC. This sequence encodes CATSRGLTDPYGYTF.

The V gene is TRBV4-3, the J gene TRBJ2-3; weak D call: TRBD2 (5 bases). From germline, CDR1 is LGHNA and CDR2 YSLEER. V was trimmed by 1 base and J by 1 base, leaving 12 bases between them. The CDR3 has 16 amino acids. The CDR3 sequence is CASSQVGGVGTDTQYF. CDR3 DNA sequence: TGCGCCAGCAGCCAAGTTGGAGGTGTCGGCACAGATACGCAGTATTTT.

This clone was observed a single time. The chain has TRBV6-6 and TRBJ2-2; a possible D gene is TRBD2 (5 bases). The CDR3 is 14 amino acids. CDR1 and CDR2 from the germline V gene are MNHNY and SVGAGI (reference sequence). V was clipped by 10 bases and J by 5 bases, with 17 bases between them. The CDR3 region has the DNA TGTGCCACCCCAGGACTTACCGGAACCGGGGAGCTGTTTTTT. Translated, it gives CATPGLTGTGELFF.

The V and J genes are TRBV4-1 and TRBJ2-5, with D maybe TRBD2 (5 bases). Trimming removed 6 bases from V and 0 bases from J, with 26 bases in between. This CDR3 has 19 residues. Looked up from germline, CDR1 is MGHRA and CDR2 is YSYEKL. CDR3 amino acids: CASSISSNRNRGYQETQYF. The CDR3 DNA sequence: TGCGCCAGCAGTATCTCAAGTAACCGTAATCGGGGATACCAAGAGACCCAGTACTTC.

V gene TRBV10-2 combines with J gene TRBJ2-7, with D perhaps TRBD2 (5 bases). The CDR3 runs 12 residues. The ends were cut back, 9 bases at V and 1 base at J, with 10 bases in the middle. From germline, CDR1 is WSHSY and CDR2 SAAADI. The CDR3 DNA reads as TGCGCCAGTCTAACTAGTTCCTACGAGCAGTACTTC. Amino acid sequence: CASLTSSYEQYF.

The chain combines TRBV6-5 with TRBJ1-2; the D gene is possibly TRBD1 (5 bases). The CDR3 has 14 residues. V lost 6 bases to trimming and J lost 8 bases, with 19 bases between them. Germline lookup yields CDR1 MNHEY and CDR2 SVGAGI. The CDR3 protein is CASSTGGGGVGYTF. The CDR3 DNA follows: TGTGCCAGCAGCACCGGTGGGGGAGGTGTGGGCTACACCTTC.

With regard to this clone: The sample holds other DNA sequences that translate to the same CDR3. The chain recombines TRBV7-9 with TRBJ2-7, with a tentative D call TRBD2 (5 bases). This CDR3 comprises 13 residues. Trimming took 0 bases from V and 7 from J, leaving 10 bases between them. Germline assignment: CDR1 SEHNR and CDR2 FQNEAQ (reference sequence). DNA for the CDR3: TGTGCCAGCAGCTTAGCGGCGGGTGTTGAGCAGTACTTC. Residues: CASSLAAGVEQYF.

The V gene is TRBV12-5, the J gene TRBJ2-7, with a possible D match to TRBD1 (5 bases). The ends were cut back, 1 base at V and 3 bases at J, with 16 bases in the middle. Per germline, CDR1 LGHNT and CDR2 FRNRAP. The CDR3 covers 16 residues. The CDR3 nucleotides are TGTGCTAGTGGTTTGGAGAACAGGTTGCCGATCTACGAGCAGTACTTC. The encoded protein is CASGLENRLPIYEQYF.

The chain couples TRBV18 to TRBJ2-2; 8 bases map to TRBD1. J gave up 4 bases and V 3 bases, and 4 bases lay outside the gene matches. CDR1 KGHSH and CDR2 LQKENI come from the germline V gene. This CDR3 spans 15 amino acids. CDR3 residues: CASSPLDRGTGELFF. CDR3 sequence (DNA): TGTGCCAGCTCACCCTTAGACAGGGGCACCGGGGAGCTGTTTTTT.

The CDR3: CASSDCGEGPDTQYF. CDR3 in DNA: TGCGCCAGCAGTGACTGCGGGGAGGGCCCAGATACGCAGTATTTT. The V and J genes are TRBV10-1 and TRBJ2-3, with TRBD2 identical over 7 bases. Germline lookup yields CDR1 WNHNN and CDR2 SYGVQD (reference sequence). V trimming: 3 bases; J trimming: 4 bases; junction bases outside the gene matches: 7. CDR3 length: 15 amino acids.

The chain uses TRBV5-1 and TRBJ2-3, with a weak D call TRBD2 (5 bases). Between the trimmed V and J ends, which lost 4 bases and 1 base, there was a span of 7 bases. The CDR3 totals 13 residues. Germline assignment: CDR1 SGHRS and CDR2 YFSETQ. This CDR3 is CASSRTGTDTQYF. The DNA for the CDR3 is TGCGCCAGCAGCCGGACTGGCACAGATACGCAGTATTTT.

This chain uses TRBV19 with TRBJ2-7; tentative D call: TRBD2 (5 bases). The CDR3 sequence is 14 residues long. Trimming took 4 bases from V and 0 from J, leaving 10 bases between them. From germline, CDR1 is LNHDA and CDR2 SQIVND (reference sequence). CDR3 DNA sequence: TGTGCCAGTAGTACCGCGGGCAGCTCCTACGAGCAGTACTTC. Translated, it gives CASSTAGSSYEQYF.

This clone appeared a single time. V and J are TRBV29-1 and TRBJ2-1, with 15 nucleotides matching TRBD2. The CDR3 runs to 14 residues. J lost 10 bases, V lost 5 bases, and 6 bases had no gene match. Germline CDR1 reads SQVTM; CDR2 reads ANQGSEA. CDR3 coding DNA: TGCAGCGTTCGACCGGGACTAGCGGGAGGAGAGCAGTTCTTC. It encodes CSVRPGLAGGEQFF.

This chain joins TRBV6-6 and TRBJ1-3; no definite D call. Germline V gene lookup returns CDR1 MNHNY and CDR2 SVGAGI (reference sequence). V lost 6 bases to trimming and J lost 0 bases, with 6 bases between them. The CDR3 sequence is 13 residues long. The CDR3 nucleotides read TGTGCCAGCAGCGACTTCTCTGGAAACACCATATATTTT. It specifies CASSDFSGNTIYF.

The V gene is TRBV5-1, the J gene TRBJ2-1, with TRBD2 as a possible D gene (5 bases). V lost 0 bases to trimming and J lost 15 bases, with 16 bases between them. The germline V gene has CDR1 SGHRS and CDR2 YFSETQ. The CDR3 is 13 residues long. The DNA of the CDR3 is TGCGCCAGCAGCTTGGGGCCCAGCGGAGTTTCGTTCTTC. Its translation: CASSLGPSGVSFF.

The chain links TRBV4-1 to TRBJ2-7, with TRBD2 matching over 9 bases. The CDR3 has 17 amino acids. Germline CDR1 reads MGHRA; CDR2 reads YSYEKL. The trim removed 4 bases at V and 5 bases at J, leaving 15 bases unmatched. The CDR3 DNA reads TGCGCCAGCAGCCCGCATACTGGCGGGAGGGCCTGGAACGAGCAGTACTTC. Translating gives CASSPHTGGRAWNEQYF.

The chain joins TRBV2 to TRBJ2-1; tentatively, D is TRBD1 (6 bases). V lost 2 bases and J 10 bases, leaving 27 bases between the germline ends. Germline assignment: CDR1 SNHLY and CDR2 FYNNEI. There are 18 residues in the CDR3. The CDR3 is CASSETQGTTPYWREQFF. DNA of the CDR3: TGTGCCAGCAGTGAAACCCAGGGGACAACCCCTTATTGGAGGGAGCAGTTCTTC. Using reference TRBV2 and TRBJ2-1 for the parts outside the CDR3, the full variable domain is EPEVTQTPSHQVTQMGQEVILRCVPISNHLYFYWYRQILGQKVEFLVSFYNNEISEKSEIFDDQFSVERPDGSNFTLKIRSTKLEDSAMYFCASSETQGTTPYWREQFFGPGTRLTVL.

The rearrangement joins TRBV2 to TRBJ2-2; 11 bases line up with TRBD2. CDR1 is SNHLY, CDR2 FYNNEI, per germline. The ends lost 7 bases at V and 3 bases at J; junction bases unmatched: 4. The CDR3 covers 15 residues. CDR3 residues: CASTETSGDTGELFF. DNA for the CDR3: TGTGCCAGCACCGAGACTAGCGGGGACACCGGGGAGCTGTTTTTT.

The CDR3: CASNRQGGPETQYF. The CDR3 DNA is TGTGCCAGCAACCGACAGGGGGGTCCAGAGACCCAGTACTTC. The chain has TRBV2 and TRBJ2-5; 9 bases are a match to TRBD1. The CDR3 is made up of 14 amino acids. The J segment lost 4 bases and the V segment lost 7 bases, leaving 7 bases of the junction unmatched. Germline assignment: CDR1 SNHLY and CDR2 FYNNEI.

The chain couples TRBV19 to TRBJ2-2; no reliable D call. The V end was cut by 3 bases, the J end by 6 bases, with 8 bases between. CDR1 is LNHDA and CDR2 is SQIVND in the germline V gene (reference sequence). This CDR3 region has 13 residues. The CDR3 is CASSMWAPGELFF. CDR3 coding DNA: TGTGCCAGTAGTATGTGGGCCCCCGGGGAGCTGTTTTTT.

The chain is built from TRBV9 and TRBJ2-1, with TRBD2 matching 7 bases. V lost 1 base to trimming and J lost 6 bases; unmatched junction nucleotides: 4. The CDR3 has 14 residues. CDR1 and CDR2 from the germline V gene are SGDLS and YYNGEE. CDR3 loop: CASSVQRTSNEQFF. DNA for the CDR3: TGTGCCAGCAGCGTACAAAGGACTAGCAATGAGCAGTTCTTC.

The V call is TRBV7-8, the J call TRBJ1-6; D gene ambiguous. The CDR3 is 14 amino acids. Trimming stripped 0 bases from V and 7 bases from J, with 7 bases between. Germline V lookup: CDR1 SGHVS, CDR2 FQNEAQ. The CDR3 region has the DNA TGTGCCAGCAGCTTAGCGGGTGGAAATTCACCCCTCCACTTT. It encodes CASSLAGGNSPLHF.

This clone was picked up a small number of times. The chain is built from TRBV30 and TRBJ1-2; possibly TRBD1 for D (5 bases). The CDR3 extends over 12 amino acids. Germline V gene data show CDR1 as GTSNPN and CDR2 as SVGIG (reference sequence). V was trimmed by 2 bases and J by 10 bases, leaving 14 bases between them. As DNA, the CDR3 is TGTGCCTGGAGTCCACCTTTAGGACACTACACCTTC. Residues: CAWSPPLGHYTF.

The V gene is TRBV4-1, the J gene TRBJ1-4, with D possibly matching TRBD1 (5 bases). Germline assignment: CDR1 MGHRA and CDR2 YSYEKL. This CDR3 spans 16 amino acids. V was trimmed by 1 base and J by 8 bases, leaving 17 bases between them. CDR3 sequence: CASSQVVRDASEKLFF. Written as DNA, the CDR3 is TGCGCCAGCAGCCAAGTGGTTCGGGACGCTAGCGAAAAACTGTTTTTT.

This chain uses TRBV4-3 with TRBJ2-7, with 9 bases identical to TRBD2. The CDR3 runs 14 residues. The V segment lost 4 bases and the J segment 5 bases; nucleotides outside the gene matches: 6. Germline V lookup: CDR1 LGHNA, CDR2 YSLEER. This chain's CDR3 is CASSLVAGDHEQYF. The CDR3 bases are TGCGCCAGCAGCCTGGTAGCGGGAGACCACGAGCAGTACTTC.

The chain recombines TRBV19 with TRBJ2-7; TRBD1 matches at 7 bases. J was trimmed by 0 bases and V by 3 bases; bases with no gene match: 2. Germline loops: CDR1 LNHDA, CDR2 SQIVND (reference sequence). CDR3 length equals 14 residues. The CDR3 coding sequence is TGTGCCAGTAGTATGACAGGGCCCTCCTACGAGCAGTACTTC. It is translated as CASSMTGPSYEQYF.

The chain is built from TRBV4-1 and TRBJ2-7; 10 bases align to TRBD1. Germline trimming cut 3 bases from V and 5 bases from J; bases unmatched to any gene: 4. Germline CDR1 MGHRA, CDR2 YSYEKL. The CDR3 spans 14 residues. CDR3 region: CASSQRDRGNEQYF. Written as DNA, the CDR3 is TGCGCCAGCAGCCAGCGGGACAGGGGCAACGAGCAGTACTTC.

The table lists this clone with a count of one. This CDR3 reads CASSLLPGGGREQFF. CDR3 sequence (DNA): TGTGCCAGCAGTTTATTGCCGGGAGGGGGGCGTGAGCAGTTCTTC. The chain has TRBV27 and TRBJ2-1; TRBD2 matches 8 bases. The V gene's germline CDR1 is MNHEY and CDR2 SMNVEV (reference sequence). Germline trimming cut 1 base from V and 9 bases from J; bases unmatched to any gene: 8. This CDR3 comprises 15 residues.

This clone is classed as medium-sized. The chain is built from TRBV5-5 and TRBJ1-1; D ambiguous. The CDR3 extends over 13 amino acids. The V gene lost 4 bases and the J gene lost 1 base, with 8 bases spanning the gap. Per germline, CDR1 SGHKS and CDR2 YYEKEE (reference sequence). CDR3 sequence reads: CASSRTGNTEAFF. DNA of the CDR3: TGTGCCAGCAGCAGGACGGGGAACACTGAAGCTTTCTTT.